This T cell receptor beta chain was found in a study of regulatory T cells in long-lasting Graves disease. Regarding the study as a whole: Gene preferences differed: TRBV28, TRBJ1-2, TRBJ2-5 in persistent cases. Persistent patients shared more public clonotypes (under 3,000) than newly diagnosed patients (approximately 1,000). Persistent Graves' disease cases displayed lower TCR diversity than newly diagnosed ones.

Time point specified: persistent/refractory GD, antithyroid drugs over 5 years with positive TRAb. From PBMCs, RNA was extracted and then used to make the TCR library. Graves' disease diagnosis followed American Thyroid Association guidelines. Arm-PCR of CDR3 regions with iRepertoire HTBI primers generated TCR beta libraries. TCRdb processed the multiplex PCR reads anew with MiXCR; each CDR3 protein has one entry. Of about 460,000 distinct CDR3 sequences in the sample, under 25% were seen once. The V gene lost 4 bases and the J gene lost 0 bases, with 13 bases spanning the gap. CDR1 is SGHAT, CDR2 FQNNGV, per germline. The CDR3 loop spans 15 amino acids. At least ten counts were recorded for this clonotype. Antigen: not known.

The rearrangement links TRBV11-2 to TRBJ2-7, with D perhaps TRBD1 (6 bases). This specimen was peripheral blood mononuclear cells (PBMCs), taken when the disease was refractory, from a patient treated with antithyroid drugs. The receptor was isolated from a female donor with Graves disease. CDR3 amino acids: CASSSLRGSSYEQYF. Here the CDR3 DNA reads TGTGCCAGCAGCTCACTCAGGGGAAGCTCCTACGAGCAGTACTTC.